One sample yielded the 21 T cell receptor beta chains listed below, sequenced in a study of T cells in Graves' hyperthyroidism and ophthalmopathy. There were TCR beta CDR3 regions amplified from RNA transcripts. HTBI primers were used for first-round RT-PCR of the TCR CDR3. TCRdb processed the multiplex PCR reads anew with MiXCR; each CDR3 protein has one entry. The table lists approximately 630,000 distinct CDR3 sequences, about a sixth of them singletons. Sequenced sample: blood. These receptors came from a woman aged 25 to 39 with Graves' hyperthyroidism.

This clonotype was counted ten times or more. The chain links TRBV7-2 to TRBJ2-7, with 9 positions matching TRBD1. The germline V gene has CDR1 SGHTA and CDR2 FQGNSA. The CDR3 has 15 residues. J lost 4 bases, V lost 5 bases, and 9 bases had no gene match. Here the CDR3 DNA reads TGTGCCAGCAGCCTTTACGGGACAGGGTCGTACGAGCAGTACTTC. Amino acids: CASSLYGTGSYEQYF.

The J gene is TRBJ1-2, the V gene TRBV7-2, with no clear D. V dropped 4 bases and J dropped 4 bases, with 19 bases sitting between them. The CDR3 is 16 residues long. Germline V gene lookup returns CDR1 SGHTA and CDR2 FQGNSA. The CDR3 DNA sequence: TGTGCCAGCAGCTCAAGTTTCGGGCGCCCCGTCTATGGCTACACCTTC. This gives the protein CASSSSFGRPVYGYTF.

This clonotype was observed a handful of times. The chain is built from TRBV18 and TRBJ1-1; 9 bases map to TRBD1. Germline assignment: CDR1 KGHSH and CDR2 LQKENI. CDR3 length: 17 residues. V gave up 4 bases and J gave up 1 base; unmatched junction bases: 10. Here the CDR3 DNA reads TGTGCCAGCTCACTGAATCCGGGACAGGGAAAGAACACTGAAGCTTTCTTT. Protein sequence: CASSLNPGQGKNTEAFF.

This clonotype showed up many times. V usage is TRBV29-1 and J usage is TRBJ2-7; D may be TRBD2 (5 bases). The germline gives CDR1 SQVTM, CDR2 ANQGSEA. CDR3 length: 13 residues. Trimming removed 4 bases at V and 3 bases at J, with 13 bases between. The CDR3 here is CSVAGGSFYEQYF. The CDR3 DNA is TGCAGCGTTGCTGGTGGGAGCTTCTACGAGCAGTACTTC.

Only a few counts were recorded for this clonotype. This chain uses TRBV27 with TRBJ1-5; D is possibly TRBD1 (6 bases). Between the trimmed V and J ends, which lost 10 bases and 4 bases, there was a span of 14 bases. This CDR3 is built from 13 residues. Germline-derived CDR1 and CDR2 are MNHEY and SMNVEV (reference sequence). The CDR3 region is CATQGGYNQPQHF. CDR3 coding DNA: TGTGCCACTCAAGGGGGGTATAATCAGCCCCAGCATTTT.

This clonotype was seen repeatedly, ten times or more. The CDR3 protein is CASSPHLAEYNEQFF. The CDR3 coding sequence is TGTGCCAGCAGCCCACACCTAGCGGAATACAATGAGCAGTTCTTC. V gene TRBV27 combines with J gene TRBJ2-1; the match to TRBD2 covers 7 bases. The CDR3 covers 15 residues. Germline CDR1 MNHEY, CDR2 SMNVEV (reference sequence). V lost 6 bases and J lost 4; bases outside the gene matches: 9.

This clonotype was observed a handful of times. The chain recombines TRBV20-1 with TRBJ1-2; 11 bases line up with TRBD1. V lost 5 bases and J lost 1; bases outside the gene matches: 6. This CDR3 is 15 amino acids long. CDR1 DFQATT and CDR2 SNEGSKA come from the germline V gene (reference sequence). The CDR3 loop reads CSALRGQGDNYGYTF. In DNA, the CDR3 is TGCAGTGCTCTCCGGGGACAGGGGGATAACTATGGCTACACCTTC.

At least ten counts were recorded for this clonotype. The chain carries TRBV6-1 and TRBJ1-5; D gene unclear. CDR3 length: 17 residues. Germline CDR1 and CDR2: MNHNS and SASEGT. Trimming stripped 5 bases from V and 3 bases from J, with 20 bases between. CDR3 in DNA: TGTGCCAGCAGTCCGCACTACAGACTAGGTCCCAATCAGCCCCAGCATTTT. Protein product: CASSPHYRLGPNQPQHF.

This clonotype was recorded many times. The chain joins TRBV28 to TRBJ2-3; perhaps TRBD2 as D (5 bases). Germline CDR1 and CDR2: MDHEN and SYDVKM. This CDR3 contains 16 residues. V shed 2 bases and J shed 0 bases, with 12 bases lying between them. This CDR3 is CASSLQSGYSTDTQYF. CDR3 in DNA: TGTGCCAGCAGTTTACAGAGCGGCTATAGCACAGATACGCAGTATTTT.

This clonotype showed up just a few times. The chain employs TRBV20-1 and TRBJ1-6; D uncertain. Trimming cost V 0 bases and J 2 bases, with 2 bases left between them. In germline, CDR1 is DFQATT, CDR2 SNEGSKA (reference sequence). The CDR3 spans 13 residues. The chain's CDR3 is CSAREPYNSPLHF. The CDR3, as DNA: TGCAGTGCTAGAGAGCCCTATAATTCACCCCTCCACTTT.

The chain links TRBV6-1 to TRBJ2-6, with D perhaps matching TRBD1 (6 bases). Between the trimmed V and J ends, which lost 3 bases and 0 bases, there was a span of 15 bases. The CDR3 consists of 18 residues. From germline, CDR1 is MNHNS and CDR2 SASEGT. The CDR3 region is CASSEEKVQGSGANVLTF. CDR3 DNA sequence: TGTGCCAGCAGTGAGGAAAAGGTACAGGGCTCTGGGGCCAACGTCCTGACTTTC.

This clonotype showed up many times. The chain combines TRBV18 with TRBJ2-3; 8 bases map to TRBD1. The CDR3 sequence is 15 residues long. Losses at the gene ends were 3 bases for V and 2 bases for J; bases not matched to a gene: 4. CDR1 is KGHSH and CDR2 is LQKENI in the germline V gene. The chain's CDR3 is CASSPTGDATDTQYF. In nucleotides, the CDR3 is TGTGCCAGCTCACCGACAGGGGACGCCACAGATACGCAGTATTTT.

A note on this clonotype: This sequence may be a read error, since a much larger clone differs from it by one base. The rearrangement joins TRBV5-1 to TRBJ2-7; 8 bases line up with TRBD1. CDR1 and CDR2 from the germline V gene are SGHRS and YFSETQ. The CDR3 extends over 13 amino acids. The V gene end was trimmed by 7 bases and the J gene end by 6 bases; junction bases not matched to a gene: 9. CDR3 DNA sequence: TGCGCCAGCGGCGTGCTCACAGGGGGCGAGCAGTACTTC. It specifies CASGVLTGGEQYF.

V and J are TRBV10-3 and TRBJ2-2; possibly TRBD2 for D (5 bases). The CDR3 sequence is 17 residues long. Trimming shortened V by 0 bases and J by 3 bases, and 14 bases separated the two germline ends. Germline CDR1 reads ENHRY; CDR2 reads SYGVKD. CDR3 region: CAISESGPGFDTGELFF. CDR3 nucleotides: TGTGCCATCAGTGAGTCTGGTCCGGGATTCGACACCGGGGAGCTGTTTTTT.

This clonotype showed up many times. This rearrangement joins TRBV27 to TRBJ2-7, with D hard to call. This CDR3 is built from 15 residues. Trimming took 6 bases from V and 1 from J, leaving 16 bases between them. The germline gives CDR1 MNHEY, CDR2 SMNVEV (reference sequence). The CDR3 DNA reads as TGTGCCAGCAGACCTGACGGCAGTTGGTCCTACGAGCAGTACTTC. It translates to CASRPDGSWSYEQYF.

V is TRBV28 and J is TRBJ1-5; D possibly corresponds to TRBD1 (6 bases). Per the germline V gene, CDR1 is MDHEN and CDR2 is SYDVKM. V lost 3 bases and J lost 6, with 12 bases in between. This CDR3 spans 14 amino acids. CDR3 region: CASSFVGAGQPQHF. The CDR3 nucleotides read TGTGCCAGCAGTTTTGTGGGGGCTGGTCAGCCCCAGCATTTT.

A word on this clonotype: Given a much more abundant clone one base away, this may be a read error. The genes are TRBV7-9 and TRBJ2-1; D may be TRBD2 (5 bases). The germline V gene has CDR1 SEHNR and CDR2 FQNEAQ (reference sequence). The CDR3 has 15 residues. The CDR3 DNA follows: TGTGCCAGCAGCTCCTCCCGGGAAAAATACAATGGGCAGTTCTTC. Its translation is CASSSSREKYNGQFF. The full variable domain, rest sourced from reference TRBV7-9 and TRBJ2-1, is DTGVSQNPRHKITKRGQNVTFRCDPISEHNRLYWYRQTLGQGPEFLTYFQNEAQLEKSRLLSDRFSAERPKGSFSTLEIQRTEQGDSAMYLCASSSSREKYNGQFFGPGTRLTVL.

CDR3 bases: TGCAGTGCTAGAGATCTGAGGGCAGGTCAGCAGCCCCAGCATTTT. This encodes CSARDLRAGQQPQHF. The gene calls are TRBV20-1 and TRBJ1-5, with D unresolved. Germline CDR1 and CDR2: DFQATT and SNEGSKA (reference sequence). Trimming stripped 0 bases from V and 7 bases from J, with 16 bases between. This CDR3 has 15 residues.

This clonotype appeared a few times. The chain joins TRBV29-1 to TRBJ1-1; 10 nucleotides match TRBD1. CDR3 length: 14 residues. Germline V gene lookup returns CDR1 SQVTM and CDR2 ANQGSEA. V lost 7 bases to trimming and J lost 1 base; unmatched junction nucleotides: 6. The CDR3 region is CSAGQGEPNTEAFF. In DNA, the CDR3 is TGCAGCGCCGGACAGGGGGAGCCGAACACTGAAGCTTTCTTT.

The table lists this clonotype with many counts. The J gene is TRBJ2-7, the V gene TRBV12-3 or TRBV12-4; D gene unclear. V lost 5 bases and J 3 bases, leaving 8 bases between the germline ends. The CDR3 runs 12 residues. CDR3 sequence (DNA): TGTGCCAGCAGTAATGGGGTCTACGAGCAGTACTTC. As protein: CASSNGVYEQYF.

The rearrangement joins TRBV6-1 to TRBJ2-2; tentative D call: TRBD1 (5 bases). From germline, CDR1 is MNHNS and CDR2 SASEGT. Trimming shortened V by 4 bases and J by 9 bases, and 18 bases separated the two germline ends. CDR3 size: 15 residues. The CDR3 DNA follows: TGTGCCAGCAGTGGCCCACTTCAGGGTTCGAGGGAGCTGTTTTTT. Residues: CASSGPLQGSRELFF.